These 9 T cell receptor beta chains originate from one sample sequenced in a study of cytomegalovirus exposure and HLA in healthy donors (dated by TCRdb to 2016 to 2017). Library construction relied on the immunoSEQ multiplex PCR assay. TCRdb stores this immuneACCESS table with in-frame sequences only. Part of the clones is absent; in the studies checked, under half of the shortfall reflects unresolved V genes, and no reason is known for the rest. The sample records around 220,000 clones, 88% of which are singletons. The ten largest clones take up approximately 2.9% of the sample. Sequencing was performed on PBMCs. The receptors derive from a woman aged 18 to 35 in good health and CMV-seronegative.

The chain links TRBV5-1 to TRBJ2-1; TRBD2 aligns across 9 bases. The CDR3 is 14 amino acids. With 0 bases clipped from V and 5 bases from J, the junction kept 0 bases outside the gene matches. The germline V gene has CDR1 SGHRS and CDR2 YFSETQ. This chain's CDR3 is CASSLGLADNEQFF. The CDR3 DNA follows: TGCGCCAGCAGCTTGGGACTAGCGGACAATGAGCAGTTCTTC. Combining the CDR3 with reference TRBV5-1 and TRBJ2-1 gives the whole variable domain KAGVTQTPRYLIKTRGQQVTLSCSPISGHRSVSWYQQTPGQGLQFLFEYFSETQRNKGNFPGRFSGRQFSNSRSEMNVSTLELGDSALYLCASSLGLADNEQFFGPGTRLTVL.

The V gene is TRBV11-3, the J gene TRBJ2-7; a possible D gene is TRBD1 (5 bases). The germline CDR1 and CDR2 sequences are SGHNT and YENEEA. V was pared by 2 bases and J by 4 bases, with 15 bases between. The CDR3 spans 15 residues. CDR3 sequence: CASSLQGGSGYEQYF. The CDR3 nucleotides read TGTGCCAGCAGCTTACAGGGCGGTTCCGGTTACGAGCAGTACTTC.

This rearrangement joins TRBV28 to TRBJ2-3; 7 nucleotides line up with TRBD2. V lost 2 bases and J lost 3; bases outside the gene matches: 8. The CDR3 spans 16 residues. CDR1 and CDR2 (germline): MDHEN, SYDVKM. The CDR3 DNA follows: TGTGCCAGCAGTTTAGTGTCTCCGGGAGGTACAGATACGCAGTATTTT. This sequence encodes CASSLVSPGGTDTQYF. The full variable domain, in which reference TRBV28 and TRBJ2-3 provide the parts outside the CDR3, is DVKVTQSSRYLVKRTGEKVFLECVQDMDHENMFWYRQDPGLGLRLIYFSYDVKMKEKGDIPEGYSVSREKKERFSLILESASTNQTSMYLCASSLVSPGGTDTQYFGPGTRLTVL.

This clone came up once. This chain connects TRBV28 to TRBJ1-1; D is possibly TRBD1 (5 bases). Germline assignment: CDR1 MDHEN and CDR2 SYDVKM. The ends were cut back, 6 bases at V and 1 base at J, with 24 bases in the middle. The CDR3 has 18 amino acids. In DNA form, the CDR3 reads TGTGCCAGCAGCACAGAGTCGGGCAGGGCGGACGCGAACACTGAAGCTTTCTTT. Encoded protein: CASSTESGRADANTEAFF.

The CDR3 spells CSVDRGEGPGEQYF. As DNA, the CDR3 is TGCAGCGTTGATCGAGGGGAGGGCCCGGGGGAGCAGTACTTC. The V and J genes are TRBV29-1 and TRBJ2-7; TRBD2 agrees at 7 bases. The CDR3 runs 14 residues. Trimming took 3 bases from V and 7 from J; bases not matched to a gene: 12. Germline lookup yields CDR1 SQVTM and CDR2 ANQGSEA.

The chain is built from TRBV7-9 and TRBJ2-1; possibly TRBD2 for D (5 bases). The CDR3 runs to 15 residues. CDR1 SEHNR and CDR2 FQNEAQ come from the germline V gene (reference sequence). V gave up 5 bases and J gave up 7 bases, with 18 bases separating them. The CDR3 region is CASSTQLGIGNEQFF. CDR3 nucleotide sequence: TGTGCCAGCAGCACGCAACTAGGGATAGGGAATGAGCAGTTCTTC.

This chain links TRBV30 with TRBJ2-1; possible D gene TRBD2, 6 bases. The CDR3 has 14 amino acids. Germline CDR1 reads GTSNPN; CDR2 reads SVGIG (reference sequence). The V end lost 8 bases, the J end lost 0 bases, and 14 bases lay between the germline ends. The CDR3 nucleotides are TGTGCCAGCCACTGGGACTCCTCCTACAATGAGCAGTTCTTC. Residues: CASHWDSSYNEQFF.

The chain uses TRBV11-2 and TRBJ2-2, with a possible D match to TRBD2 (5 bases). V was pared by 5 bases and J by 2 bases, with 15 bases between. This CDR3 is built from 16 residues. The germline V gene encodes CDR1 SGHAT and CDR2 FQNNGV. The CDR3 loop reads CASSPQVATNTGELFF. The CDR3 region has the DNA TGTGCCAGCAGCCCCCAGGTAGCGACTAACACCGGGGAGCTGTTTTTT.

This rearrangement joins TRBV28 to TRBJ2-7; no clear D. This CDR3 has 13 amino acids. Germline V gene sequence: CDR1 MDHEN, CDR2 SYDVKM. V gave up 8 bases and J gave up 0 bases, with 11 bases separating them. The CDR3 reads CASLPGSSYEQYF. In DNA form, the CDR3 reads TGTGCCAGCCTTCCTGGCAGCTCCTACGAGCAGTACTTC.